The 20 T cell receptor beta chains presented below share a single source sample, sequenced in a study of human T cells and chemical hapten exposure. Noted time point: patch test 1, 2 weeks after DPC sensitization. Indicated treatment: therapeutic diphenylcyclopropenone sensitization with weekly scalp DPC. TCRdb re-called the RACE reads with MiXCR, one entry per CDR3 protein. The repertoire holds around 380,000 distinct CDR3 sequences, with roughly 5% as singletons. The source material was whole blood, sampled in connection with sensitization to the hapten diphenylcyclopropenone (DPC). The receptors were sampled from a woman aged 50 to 60 with alopecia areata. Some clones in this sample may be carry-over from other donors' samples.

This clonotype was seen only a few times. The CDR3 sequence is CASSTRDETQYF. The CDR3, as DNA: TGTGCCAGCAGCACGCGCGATGAGACCCAGTACTTC. The chain joins TRBV7-9 to TRBJ2-5; D not resolved. This CDR3 has 12 residues. In germline, CDR1 is SEHNR, CDR2 FQNEAQ (reference sequence). With 5 bases removed from V and 5 bases from J, the gap between germline ends came to 9 bases.

This clonotype was seen a handful of times. This chain joins TRBV20-1 and TRBJ1-3; D call uncertain. The length of the CDR3 is 13 residues. Per germline, CDR1 DFQATT and CDR2 SNEGSKA (reference sequence). Deletions cut 6 bases from V and 2 bases from J, with 11 bases between. The CDR3: CSAPFIAGNTIYF. CDR3 bases: TGCAGTGCCCCCTTCATAGCTGGAAACACCATATATTTT.

This clonotype was found many times. This chain joins TRBV6-1 and TRBJ1-3; TRBD1 is a possible D gene (6 bases). Trimming left V 7 bases short and J 3 bases short, with 13 bases between. This CDR3 has 14 residues. CDR1 and CDR2 (germline): MNHNS, SASEGT. CDR3: CASIQGGSGNTIYF. In nucleotides, the CDR3 is TGTGCCAGCATCCAAGGGGGGAGTGGAAACACCATATATTTT.

This clonotype appeared many times. This chain uses TRBV29-1 with TRBJ1-1; D not resolved. Germline CDR1 and CDR2: SQVTM and ANQGSEA. The CDR3 length is 15 residues. V lost 0 bases, J lost 1 base, and 12 bases lay in between. This CDR3 reads CSVEDGKVANTEAFF. In DNA, the CDR3 is TGCAGCGTTGAAGATGGGAAGGTTGCGAACACTGAAGCTTTCTTT.

This rearrangement joins TRBV20-1 to TRBJ2-3; 10 bases match TRBD2. V was clipped by 6 bases and J by 6 bases; unmatched bases: 12. The CDR3 is 15 amino acids. Germline V gene lookup returns CDR1 DFQATT and CDR2 SNEGSKA (reference sequence). The CDR3 nucleotides are TGCAGTGCGGAGAGACTAGCGGGTACGGGTGATACGCAGTATTTT. Protein: CSAERLAGTGDTQYF.

This clonotype was counted ten times or more. This chain uses TRBV4-3 with TRBJ2-1, with D perhaps being TRBD1 or TRBD2 (5 bases each). Germline V gives CDR1 LGHNA, CDR2 YSLEER. V gave up 0 bases and J gave up 10 bases, with 10 bases separating them. The CDR3 runs 13 residues. CDR3 DNA sequence: TGCGCCAGCAGCCAAGATAGGGGCGGGGAGCAGTTCTTC. Its translation: CASSQDRGGEQFF.

This clonotype was found many times. As DNA, the CDR3 is TGTGCCAGCAGTCCAGACGTCGGGTATTCCTCCTACGAGCAGTACTTC. It translates to CASSPDVGYSSYEQYF. The V call is TRBV28, the J call TRBJ2-7; D unclear. The CDR3 is made up of 16 amino acids. The V end was cut by 5 bases, the J end by 0 bases, with 17 bases between. Per germline, CDR1 MDHEN and CDR2 SYDVKM. Together with reference TRBV28 and TRBJ2-7, the CDR3 gives the full variable domain: DVKVTQSSRYLVKRTGEKVFLECVQDMDHENMFWYRQDPGLGLRLIYFSYDVKMKEKGDIPEGYSVSREKKERFSLILESASTNQTSMYLCASSPDVGYSSYEQYFGPGTRLTVT.

This clonotype was observed at least ten times. In DNA, the CDR3 is TGTGCCAGCAGTGATTCCGGGACACGGAAAGATACGCAGTATTTT. Translating it yields CASSDSGTRKDTQYF. The V call is TRBV25-1, the J call TRBJ2-3, with D possibly TRBD1 on 6 matching bases. Germline V gives CDR1 MGHDK, CDR2 SYGVNS. Trimming cost V 3 bases and J 5 bases, with 15 bases left between them. This CDR3 is built from 15 residues.

This clonotype was picked up many times. The chain joins TRBV3-1 to TRBJ2-3; D gene uncertain. Trimming stripped 1 base from V and 0 bases from J, with 2 bases between. CDR3 length equals 13 residues. Germline CDR1 is LGHDT and CDR2 is YNNKEL (reference sequence). The CDR3 spells CASSQASTDTQYF. As DNA, the CDR3 is TGTGCCAGCAGCCAAGCAAGCACAGATACGCAGTATTTT.

This clonotype was counted between two and nine times. This chain connects TRBV20-1 to TRBJ2-7; D uncertain. The germline V and J ends were trimmed by 0 bases and 7 bases, with 10 bases remaining between them. The germline CDR1 and CDR2 sequences are DFQATT and SNEGSKA (reference sequence). CDR3 size: 12 residues. The CDR3 sequence: CSARDPETEQYF. The DNA of the CDR3 is TGCAGTGCTAGAGATCCAGAGACTGAGCAGTACTTC.

This clonotype was seen ten or more times. The chain uses TRBV3-1 and TRBJ2-3; tentatively, D is TRBD1 (6 bases). Germline V gene data show CDR1 as LGHDT and CDR2 as YNNKEL (reference sequence). V shed 1 base and J shed 6 bases, with 17 bases lying between them. This CDR3 has 16 amino acids. Here the CDR3 DNA reads TGTGCCAGCAGCCAAGGATTCAACAGGGCTACGGATACGCAGTATTTT. Translating gives CASSQGFNRATDTQYF.

V is TRBV5-1 and J is TRBJ2-1; 11 nucleotides agree with TRBD1. Trimming cost V 7 bases and J 6 bases; bases outside gene matches: 6. The CDR3 has 14 residues. The germline V gene has CDR1 SGHRS and CDR2 YFSETQ. CDR3 loop: CASASGTGGNEQFF. In DNA form, the CDR3 reads TGCGCCAGCGCATCCGGGACAGGGGGCAATGAGCAGTTCTTC. Supplemented by reference TRBV5-1 and TRBJ2-1, the full variable domain reads KAGVTQTPRYLIKTRGQQVTLSCSPISGHRSVSWYQQTPGQGLQFLFEYFSETQRNKGNFPGRFSGRQFSNSRSEMNVSTLELGDSALYLCASASGTGGNEQFFGPGTRLTVL.

This clonotype appeared many times. The rearrangement joins TRBV12-3 or TRBV12-4 to TRBJ1-3; no clear D. V lost 7 bases and J 6 bases, leaving 7 bases between the germline ends. This CDR3 spans 11 amino acids. The CDR3: CASNSENTIYF. The CDR3 nucleotides are TGTGCCAGCAATAGTGAAAACACCATATATTTT.

This clonotype has at least ten counts. The rearrangement links TRBV29-1 to TRBJ1-1, with 10 bases matching TRBD1. The CDR3 runs to 13 residues. Germline-derived CDR1 and CDR2 are SQVTM and ANQGSEA. The V gene end was trimmed by 7 bases and the J gene end by 10 bases; junction bases not matched to a gene: 12. CDR3 bases: TGCAGCGCGAGACAGGGGGCCGGTGGGGGAGCTTTCTTT. This gives the protein CSARQGAGGGAFF.

This clonotype was detected ten times or more. This rearrangement joins TRBV19 to TRBJ1-5; weak D call: TRBD1 (6 bases). The CDR3 consists of 13 residues. Germline CDR1 is LNHDA and CDR2 is SQIVND (reference sequence). V was pared by 6 bases and J by 4 bases, with 10 bases between. The CDR3 DNA follows: TGTGCCAGTAGGAACACAGGGAATCAGCCCCAGCATTTT. This encodes CASRNTGNQPQHF.

CDR3: CASSSGTSAYNEQFF. CDR3 in DNA: TGTGCCAGCAGTTCCGGGACTAGCGCATACAATGAGCAGTTCTTC. The rearrangement links TRBV12-3 or TRBV12-4 to TRBJ2-1; TRBD2 matches at 10 bases. CDR3 length: 15 amino acids. V lost 4 bases, J lost 4 bases, and 4 bases stayed unmatched.

This clonotype has just a few counts. The chain is built from TRBV7-2 and TRBJ1-4; D not resolved. V lost 5 bases and J 12 bases, leaving 22 bases between the germline ends. CDR3 size: 15 residues. CDR1 and CDR2 (germline): SGHTA, FQGNSA. As DNA, the CDR3 is TGTGCCAGCAGCCCTCGCGTGGCAGCGGTCGGTCAACTGTTTTTT. Protein product: CASSPRVAAVGQLFF.

The chain uses TRBV7-6 and TRBJ2-3; 11 bases fit TRBD2. Germline values: CDR1 SGHVS, CDR2 FNYEAQ. This CDR3 is 19 amino acids long. Trimming removed 2 bases from V and 6 bases from J; junction bases left unmatched: 16. The CDR3 nucleotides read TGTGCCAGCAGCTTACCGGGGGGCGCTAGCGGGAGGAGTGGCGATACGCAGTATTTT. Protein sequence: CASSLPGGASGRSGDTQYF.

The rearrangement uses TRBV5-6 and TRBJ2-7, with no clear D. Trimming cost V 5 bases and J 6 bases, with 12 bases left between them. Looked up from germline, CDR1 is SGHDT and CDR2 is YYEEEE. This CDR3 region has 12 residues. The DNA for the CDR3 is TGTGCCAGCAGTCCCGGGTCGGCCGAGCAGTACTTC. Translated, it gives CASSPGSAEQYF.

This clonotype was seen more than once but under ten times. This chain uses TRBV28 with TRBJ1-2; 11 bases are shared with TRBD1. This CDR3 contains 15 residues. The germline CDR1 and CDR2 sequences are MDHEN and SYDVKM. Trimming removed 7 bases from V and 4 bases from J; junction bases left unmatched: 8. DNA for the CDR3: TGTGCCAGCATTCGGACAGGGGGCGTTCCCTATGGCTACACCTTC. Translation: CASIRTGGVPYGYTF.